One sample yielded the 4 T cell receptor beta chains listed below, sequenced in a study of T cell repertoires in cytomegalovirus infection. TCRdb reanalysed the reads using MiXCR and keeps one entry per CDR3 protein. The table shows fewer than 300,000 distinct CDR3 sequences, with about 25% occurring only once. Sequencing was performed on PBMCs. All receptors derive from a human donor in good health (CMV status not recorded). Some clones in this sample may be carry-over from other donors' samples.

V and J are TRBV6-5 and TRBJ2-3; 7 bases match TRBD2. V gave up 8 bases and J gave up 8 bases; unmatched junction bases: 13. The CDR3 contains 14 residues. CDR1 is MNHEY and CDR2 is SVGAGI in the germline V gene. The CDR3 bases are TGTGCCAGCGGGGGGGGTGGGGGATTGAGTACGCAGTATTTT. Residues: CASGGGGGLSTQYF.

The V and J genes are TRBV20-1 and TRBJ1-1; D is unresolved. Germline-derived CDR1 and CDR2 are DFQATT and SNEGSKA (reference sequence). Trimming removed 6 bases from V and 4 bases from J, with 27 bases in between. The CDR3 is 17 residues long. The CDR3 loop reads CSASPGIRWGATTEAFF. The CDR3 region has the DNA TGCAGTGCCTCCCCCGGAATCAGGTGGGGAGCGACCACTGAAGCTTTCTTT.

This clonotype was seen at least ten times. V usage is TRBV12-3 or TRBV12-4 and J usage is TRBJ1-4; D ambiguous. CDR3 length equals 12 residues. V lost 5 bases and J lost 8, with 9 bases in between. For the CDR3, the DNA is TGTGCCAGCAGTCCCGGTTACGAAAAACTGTTTTTT. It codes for CASSPGYEKLFF.

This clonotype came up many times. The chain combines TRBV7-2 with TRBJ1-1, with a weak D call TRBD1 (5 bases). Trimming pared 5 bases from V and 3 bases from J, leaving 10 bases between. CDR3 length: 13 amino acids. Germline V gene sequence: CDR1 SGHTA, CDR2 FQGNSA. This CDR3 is CASSAGGHTEAFF. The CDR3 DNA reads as TGTGCCAGCAGCGCGGGGGGACACACTGAAGCTTTCTTT.